This TCR beta chain originates from a study of T cells expressing NK-cell markers. On the study more broadly: The authors derived TCR beta repertoires from sorted CD3+CD56+NKG2C+, CD3+CD56+NKG2C- and CD3+CD56-NKG2C+ T cells. Study-wide points: The contribution of dominant NKG2C+ clonotypes to CD8+ T cells in about six donors was roughly 1.0-7.5%.

Germline assignment: CDR1 LGHNT and CDR2 FRNRAP. This CDR3 comprises 11 residues. 5'RACE template switching with UMIs produced the TCR beta cDNA. No DNA is given; TCRdb re-called the 5' RACE reads and lists each CDR3 protein once. Found here are approximately 380,000 distinct CDR3 sequences; the top ten clones hold roughly 5.2%. On this clonotype: Its antigen is currently unknown.

Sequences were obtained from blood T cells: a sorted CD56 or NKG2C T cell subset, CD4+ or CD8+ T cells, or bulk PBMC T cells (not recorded which). This TCR was sampled from a man aged 18 to 69 in good health. The rearrangement joins TRBV12-5 to TRBJ2-1; TCRdb's D call, TRBD1, is unchecked because there is no DNA. The CDR3 reads CASEQGAEQFF.